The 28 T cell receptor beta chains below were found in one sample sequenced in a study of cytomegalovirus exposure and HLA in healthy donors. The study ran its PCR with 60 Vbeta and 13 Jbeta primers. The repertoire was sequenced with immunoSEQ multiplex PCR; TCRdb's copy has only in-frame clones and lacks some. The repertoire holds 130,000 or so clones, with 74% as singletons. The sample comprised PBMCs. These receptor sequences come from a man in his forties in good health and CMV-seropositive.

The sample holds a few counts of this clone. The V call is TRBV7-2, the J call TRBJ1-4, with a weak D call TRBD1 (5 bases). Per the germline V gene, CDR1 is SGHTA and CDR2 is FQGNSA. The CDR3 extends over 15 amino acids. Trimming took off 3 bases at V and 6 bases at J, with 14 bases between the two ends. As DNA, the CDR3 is TGTGCCAGCAGCTTCGATAGGGGAATCGATGAAAAACTGTTTTTT. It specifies CASSFDRGIDEKLFF.

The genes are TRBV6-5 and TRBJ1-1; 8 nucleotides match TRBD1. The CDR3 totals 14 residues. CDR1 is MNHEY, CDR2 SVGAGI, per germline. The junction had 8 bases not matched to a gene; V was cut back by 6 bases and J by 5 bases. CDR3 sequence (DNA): TGTGCCAGCAGGATGACAGGGGTAAGAACTGAAGCTTTCTTT. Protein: CASRMTGVRTEAFF.

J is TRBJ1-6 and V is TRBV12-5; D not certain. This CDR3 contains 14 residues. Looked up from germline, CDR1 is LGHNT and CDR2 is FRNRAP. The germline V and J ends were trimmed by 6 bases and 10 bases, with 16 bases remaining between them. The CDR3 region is CASGQEGVLSPLHF. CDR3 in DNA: TGTGCTAGTGGGCAGGAGGGAGTTCTGTCACCCCTCCACTTT.

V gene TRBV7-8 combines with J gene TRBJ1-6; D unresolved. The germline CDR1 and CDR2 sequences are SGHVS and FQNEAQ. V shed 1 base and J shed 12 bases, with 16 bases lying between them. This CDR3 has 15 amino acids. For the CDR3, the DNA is TGTGCCAGCAGCTTAGAAGGACCGGGATTCAGACCCCTCCACTTT. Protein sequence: CASSLEGPGFRPLHF.

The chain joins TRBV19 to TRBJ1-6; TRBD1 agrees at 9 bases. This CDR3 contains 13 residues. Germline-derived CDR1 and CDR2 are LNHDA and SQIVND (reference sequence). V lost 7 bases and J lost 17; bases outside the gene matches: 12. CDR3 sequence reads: CASTGDRDGQFHF. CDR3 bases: TGTGCCAGTACGGGGGACAGGGATGGTCAATTCCACTTT.

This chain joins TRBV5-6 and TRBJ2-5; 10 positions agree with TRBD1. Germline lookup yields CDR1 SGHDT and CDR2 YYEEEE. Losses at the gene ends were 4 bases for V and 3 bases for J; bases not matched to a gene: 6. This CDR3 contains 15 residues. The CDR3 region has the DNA TGTGCCAGCAGCCCCGACAGGGGGCTGGAAGAGACCCAGTACTTC. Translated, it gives CASSPDRGLEETQYF.

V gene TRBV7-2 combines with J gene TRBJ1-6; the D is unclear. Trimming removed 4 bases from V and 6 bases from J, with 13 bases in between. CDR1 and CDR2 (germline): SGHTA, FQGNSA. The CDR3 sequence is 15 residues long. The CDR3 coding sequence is TGTGCCAGCAGCTCCCGTGGAGGAGGTAATTCACCCCTCCACTTT. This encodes CASSSRGGGNSPLHF.

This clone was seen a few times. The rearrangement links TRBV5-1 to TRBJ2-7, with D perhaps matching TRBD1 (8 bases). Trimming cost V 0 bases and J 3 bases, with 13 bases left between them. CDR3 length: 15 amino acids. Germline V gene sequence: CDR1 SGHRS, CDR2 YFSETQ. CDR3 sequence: CASSLGQGRVYEQYF. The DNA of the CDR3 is TGCGCCAGCAGCTTGGGACAGGGGAGGGTCTACGAGCAGTACTTC. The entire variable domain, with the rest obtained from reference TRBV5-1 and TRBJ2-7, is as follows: KAGVTQTPRYLIKTRGQQVTLSCSPISGHRSVSWYQQTPGQGLQFLFEYFSETQRNKGNFPGRFSGRQFSNSRSEMNVSTLELGDSALYLCASSLGQGRVYEQYFGPGTRLTVT.

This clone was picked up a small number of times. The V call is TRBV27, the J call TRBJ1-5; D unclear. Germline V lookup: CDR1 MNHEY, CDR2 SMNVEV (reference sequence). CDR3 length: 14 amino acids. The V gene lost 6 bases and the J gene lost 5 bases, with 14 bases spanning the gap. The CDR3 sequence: CASSHFNGDQPQHF. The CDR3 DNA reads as TGTGCCAGCAGCCATTTTAACGGGGATCAGCCCCAGCATTTT.

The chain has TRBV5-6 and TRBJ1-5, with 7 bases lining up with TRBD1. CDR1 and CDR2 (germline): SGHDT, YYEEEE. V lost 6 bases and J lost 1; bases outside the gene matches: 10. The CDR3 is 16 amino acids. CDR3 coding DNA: TGTGCCAGCACAAGTTGGGCAGGGGGAAGCAATCAGCCCCAGCATTTT. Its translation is CASTSWAGGSNQPQHF. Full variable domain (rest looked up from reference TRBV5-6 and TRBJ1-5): DAGVTQSPTHLIKTRGQQVTLRCSPKSGHDTVSWYQQALGQGPQFIFQYYEEEERQRGNFPDRFSGHQFPNYSSELNVNALLLGDSALYLCASTSWAGGSNQPQHFGDGTRLSIL.

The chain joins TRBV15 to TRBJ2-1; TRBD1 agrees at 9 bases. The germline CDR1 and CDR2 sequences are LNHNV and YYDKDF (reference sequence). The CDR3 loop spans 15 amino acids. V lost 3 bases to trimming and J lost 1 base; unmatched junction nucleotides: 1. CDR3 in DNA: TGTGCCACCAGCAGGGGACAGGGATCCTACAATGAGCAGTTCTTC. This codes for CATSRGQGSYNEQFF.

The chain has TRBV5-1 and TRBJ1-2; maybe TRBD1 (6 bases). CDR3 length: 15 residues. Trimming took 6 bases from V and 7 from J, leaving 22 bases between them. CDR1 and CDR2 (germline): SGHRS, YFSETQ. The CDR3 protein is CASTFNTGYETGYTF. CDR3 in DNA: TGCGCCAGCACCTTCAACACAGGGTATGAAACTGGCTACACCTTC.

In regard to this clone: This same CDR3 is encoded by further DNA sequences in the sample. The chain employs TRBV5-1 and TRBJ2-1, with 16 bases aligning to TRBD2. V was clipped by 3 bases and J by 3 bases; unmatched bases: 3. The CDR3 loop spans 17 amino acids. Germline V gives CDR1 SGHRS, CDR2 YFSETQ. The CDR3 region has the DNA TGCGCCAGCAGCTCGGGACTAGCGGGAGGGGGCTACAATGAGCAGTTCTTC. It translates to CASSSGLAGGGYNEQFF.

This chain's CDR3 is CASSLATFPGLTGGGELFF. The CDR3 bases are TGCGCCAGCAGCTTGGCCACATTTCCGGGACTAACGGGCGGCGGGGAGCTGTTTTTT. This chain joins TRBV5-1 and TRBJ2-2; the match to TRBD2 covers 7 bases. CDR3 length equals 19 residues. Per the germline V gene, CDR1 is SGHRS and CDR2 is YFSETQ. The V gene end was trimmed by 0 bases and the J gene end by 7 bases; junction bases not matched to a gene: 18.

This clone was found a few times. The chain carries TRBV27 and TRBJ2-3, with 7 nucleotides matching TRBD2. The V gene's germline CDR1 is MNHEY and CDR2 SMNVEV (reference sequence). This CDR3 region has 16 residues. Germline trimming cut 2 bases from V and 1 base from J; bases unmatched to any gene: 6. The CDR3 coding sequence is TGTGCCAGCAGTTTAGGAGGGCTAGCGGGCACAGATACGCAGTATTTT. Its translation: CASSLGGLAGTDTQYF.

CDR3 bases: TGTGCCAGCAGTCGACAGGGGAGGAATGAGCAGTTCTTC. It is translated as CASSRQGRNEQFF. The chain uses TRBV5-4 and TRBJ2-1; 8 bases line up with TRBD1. CDR3 length equals 13 residues. Germline assignment: CDR1 SGHNT and CDR2 YYREEE (reference sequence). J gave up 7 bases and V 5 bases, and 5 bases lay outside the gene matches.

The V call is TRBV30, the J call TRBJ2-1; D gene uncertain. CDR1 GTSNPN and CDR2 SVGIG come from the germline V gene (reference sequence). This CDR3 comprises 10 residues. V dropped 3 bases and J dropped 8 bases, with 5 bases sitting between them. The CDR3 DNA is TGTGCCTGGAGAGACTATGAGCAGTTCTTC. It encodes CAWRDYEQFF.

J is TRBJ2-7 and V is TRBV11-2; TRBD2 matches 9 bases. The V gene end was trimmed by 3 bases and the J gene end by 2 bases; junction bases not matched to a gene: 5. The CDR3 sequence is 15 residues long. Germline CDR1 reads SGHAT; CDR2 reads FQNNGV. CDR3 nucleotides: TGTGCCAGCAGCTTTGGAGCGGGAGGTCCCTACGAGCAGTACTTC. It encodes CASSFGAGGPYEQYF.

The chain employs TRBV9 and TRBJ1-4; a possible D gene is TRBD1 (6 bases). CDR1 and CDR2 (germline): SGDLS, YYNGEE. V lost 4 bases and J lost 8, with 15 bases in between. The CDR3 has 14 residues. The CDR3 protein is CASSPRGGREKLFF. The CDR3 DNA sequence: TGTGCCAGCAGCCCTAGGGGGGGTCGGGAAAAACTGTTTTTT.

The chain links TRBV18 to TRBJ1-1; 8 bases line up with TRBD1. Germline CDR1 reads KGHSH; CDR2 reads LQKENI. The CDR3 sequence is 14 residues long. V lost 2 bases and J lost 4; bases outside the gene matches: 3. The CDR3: CASSPNDRGTEAFF. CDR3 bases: TGTGCCAGCTCACCAAACGACAGGGGCACTGAAGCTTTCTTT.

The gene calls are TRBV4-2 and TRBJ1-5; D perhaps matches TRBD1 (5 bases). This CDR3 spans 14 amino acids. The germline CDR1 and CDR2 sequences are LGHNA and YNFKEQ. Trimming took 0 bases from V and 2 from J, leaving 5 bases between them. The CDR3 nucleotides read TGTGCCAGCAGCCAAGAAGGGGGCAATCAGCCCCAGCATTTT. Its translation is CASSQEGGNQPQHF.

The CDR3 region has the DNA TGTGCCAGCAGTTCCCCGGGACAGGGAGACGAGCAGTACTTC. This encodes CASSSPGQGDEQYF. This chain uses TRBV28 with TRBJ2-5, with 9 bases aligning to TRBD1. The J call may be mistaken, given a closer DNA end match to TRBJ2-7. Germline CDR1 MDHEN, CDR2 SYDVKM. This CDR3 is 14 amino acids long.

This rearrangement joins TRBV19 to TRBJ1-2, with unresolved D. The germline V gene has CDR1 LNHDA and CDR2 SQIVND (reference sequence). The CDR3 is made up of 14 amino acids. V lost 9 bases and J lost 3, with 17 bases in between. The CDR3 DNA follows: TGTGCCAGCCTTAGACATGGCAGTGACTATGGCTACACCTTC. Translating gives CASLRHGSDYGYTF.

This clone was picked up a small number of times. CDR3 DNA sequence: TGTGCCAGCAGCTTTATTGGAGTTAATGAGCAGTTCTTC. Its translation is CASSFIGVNEQFF. The rearrangement joins TRBV5-4 to TRBJ2-1; no firm D call. Germline assignment: CDR1 SGHNT and CDR2 YYREEE (reference sequence). V gave up 2 bases and J gave up 7 bases, with 10 bases separating them. The CDR3 spans 13 residues.

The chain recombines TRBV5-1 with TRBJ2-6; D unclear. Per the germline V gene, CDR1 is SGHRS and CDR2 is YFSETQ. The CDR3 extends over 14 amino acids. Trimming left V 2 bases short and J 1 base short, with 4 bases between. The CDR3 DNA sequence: TGCGCCAGCAGCTTTACATCTGGGGCCAACGTCCTGACTTTC. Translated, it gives CASSFTSGANVLTF. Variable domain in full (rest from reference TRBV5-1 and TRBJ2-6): KAGVTQTPRYLIKTRGQQVTLSCSPISGHRSVSWYQQTPGQGLQFLFEYFSETQRNKGNFPGRFSGRQFSNSRSEMNVSTLELGDSALYLCASSFTSGANVLTFGAGSRLTVL.

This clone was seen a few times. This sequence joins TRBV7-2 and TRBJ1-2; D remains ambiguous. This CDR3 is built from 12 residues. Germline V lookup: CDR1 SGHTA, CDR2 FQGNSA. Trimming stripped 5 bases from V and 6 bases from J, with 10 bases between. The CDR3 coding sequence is TGTGCCAGCAGCCCTAGCGGGGATGGCTACACCTTC. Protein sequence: CASSPSGDGYTF.

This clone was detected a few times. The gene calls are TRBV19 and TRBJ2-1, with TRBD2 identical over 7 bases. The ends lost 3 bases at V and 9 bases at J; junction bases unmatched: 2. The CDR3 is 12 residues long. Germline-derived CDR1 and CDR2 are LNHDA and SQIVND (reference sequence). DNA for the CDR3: TGTGCCAGTAGTATCCCGGGGGGTGAGCAGTTCTTC. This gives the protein CASSIPGGEQFF. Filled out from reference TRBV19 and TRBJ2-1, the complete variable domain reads DGGITQSPKYLFRKEGQNVTLSCEQNLNHDAMYWYRQDPGQGLRLIYYSQIVNDFQKGDIAEGYSVSREKKESFPLTVTSAQKNPTAFYLCASSIPGGEQFFGPGTRLTVL.

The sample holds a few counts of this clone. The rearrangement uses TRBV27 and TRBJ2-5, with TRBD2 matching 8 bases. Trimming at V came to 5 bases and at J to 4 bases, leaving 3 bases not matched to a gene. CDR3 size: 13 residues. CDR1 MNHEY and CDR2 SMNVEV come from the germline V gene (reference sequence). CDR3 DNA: TGTGCCAGCAGTAAAGGACTAGCAGAGACCCAGTACTTC. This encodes CASSKGLAETQYF.